These T cell receptor beta chains were read from a single sample in a study of T cell responses to AZD1222 COVID-19 vaccine. The protocol was immunoSEQ multiplex PCR, while the TCRdb copy is restricted to in-frame clones and leaves out a portion. The sample has 80,000 to 90,000 clones; more than 90% are singletons. The source was peripheral blood, collected on day 0 of AZD1222 vaccination. The receptors here all came from an adult in good health. Each CDR3 is given with its conserved first and last residue. Each record gives: D gene, clone size, V gene, J gene, CDR3 protein, CDR3 DNA. The D gene is left open where the match is weak. Only part of the rows carry a size: once, few, many, or a class if the clone is expanded.

d_call: TRBD1
clone_size: .
v_call: TRBV7-8
j_call: TRBJ1-2
cdr3_aa: CASSLREETGLGGGYTF
cdr3_nt: TGTGCCAGCAGCTTGCGCGAAGAGACAGGGTTGGGTGGAGGCTACACCTTC

d_call: .
clone_size: .
v_call: TRBV23-1
j_call: TRBJ1-5
cdr3_aa: CASSPLSGICNQPQHF
cdr3_nt: TGCGCCAGCAGTCCCCTCAGCGGGATTTGCAATCAGCCCCAGCATTTT

d_call: .
clone_size: .
v_call: TRBV7-3
j_call: TRBJ2-6
cdr3_aa: CASSTGTYKANVLTF
cdr3_nt: TGTGCCAGCAGCACTGGGACTTATAAAGCCAACGTCCTGACTTTC

d_call: .
clone_size: .
v_call: TRBV5-5
j_call: TRBJ2-7
cdr3_aa: CASSLAYEQYF
cdr3_nt: TGTGCCAGCAGCTTGGCTTACGAGCAGTACTTC

d_call: TRBD1
clone_size: once
v_call: TRBV9
j_call: TRBJ1-4
cdr3_aa: CASSVRGQVNEKLFF
cdr3_nt: TGTGCCAGCAGCGTTAGGGGGCAGGTTAATGAAAAACTGTTTTTT

d_call: .
clone_size: .
v_call: TRBV2
j_call: TRBJ1-5
cdr3_aa: CASSDTGYQPQHF
cdr3_nt: TGTGCCAGCAGTGATACAGGGTATCAGCCCCAGCATTTT

d_call: TRBD1
clone_size: .
v_call: TRBV5-1
j_call: TRBJ2-4
cdr3_aa: CASSLSGTGDIQYF
cdr3_nt: TGCGCCAGCAGCTTGTCTGGGACAGGGGACATTCAGTACTTC

d_call: .
clone_size: once
v_call: TRBV4-1
j_call: TRBJ1-1
cdr3_aa: CASSQKGTEAFF
cdr3_nt: TGCGCCAGCAGCCAAAAAGGGACTGAAGCTTTCTTT

d_call: TRBD1
clone_size: few
v_call: TRBV19
j_call: TRBJ1-5
cdr3_aa: CASSIRGSGGRVQPQHF
cdr3_nt: TGTGCCAGTAGTATCAGGGGGTCAGGGGGCCGAGTTCAGCCCCAGCATTTT

d_call: .
clone_size: once
v_call: TRBV7-9
j_call: TRBJ2-2
cdr3_aa: CAINRVTSTGELFF
cdr3_nt: TGTGCCATAAACAGGGTGACGAGCACCGGGGAGCTGTTTTTT

d_call: .
clone_size: .
v_call: TRBV27
j_call: TRBJ2-2
cdr3_aa: CASSLFGDTSNTGELFF
cdr3_nt: TGTGCCAGCAGTTTATTCGGAGACACGTCGAACACCGGGGAGCTGTTTTTT

d_call: .
clone_size: .
v_call: TRBV7-2
j_call: TRBJ1-5
cdr3_aa: CASSGDGQPQHF
cdr3_nt: TGTGCCAGCAGCGGGGACGGCCAGCCCCAGCATTTT

d_call: TRBD2
clone_size: .
v_call: TRBV4-1
j_call: TRBJ2-7
cdr3_aa: CASSQVRLAGTHEQYF
cdr3_nt: TGCGCCAGCAGCCAAGTCAGACTAGCGGGAACCCACGAGCAGTACTTC

d_call: .
clone_size: .
v_call: TRBV29-1
j_call: TRBJ2-3
cdr3_aa: CSARTGFTDTQYF
cdr3_nt: TGCAGCGCGAGGACTGGGTTCACAGATACGCAGTATTTT

d_call: .
clone_size: .
v_call: TRBV7-9
j_call: TRBJ1-4
cdr3_aa: CASSLSYSTGVGEKLFF
cdr3_nt: TGTGCCAGCAGCCTATCTTACTCGACAGGAGTCGGGGAAAAACTGTTTTTT

d_call: TRBD1
clone_size: .
v_call: TRBV6-2/TRBV6-3
j_call: TRBJ2-7
cdr3_aa: CASSYPRTGAGGEQYF
cdr3_nt: TGTGCCAGCAGTTATCCTAGAACAGGGGCTGGAGGCGAGCAGTACTTC

d_call: .
clone_size: .
v_call: TRBV2
j_call: TRBJ2-7
cdr3_aa: CASMPDSDSYEQYF
cdr3_nt: TGTGCCAGCATGCCGGACAGCGACTCCTACGAGCAGTACTTC

d_call: TRBD2
clone_size: once
v_call: TRBV6-5
j_call: TRBJ2-7
cdr3_aa: CASSYSASGRIGEQYF
cdr3_nt: TGTGCCAGCAGTTACTCGGCTAGCGGGAGGATAGGCGAGCAGTACTTC

d_call: .
clone_size: .
v_call: TRBV27
j_call: TRBJ1-5
cdr3_aa: CASSPSQTGTNQPQHF
cdr3_nt: TGTGCCAGCAGTCCAAGCCAGACAGGTACCAATCAGCCCCAGCATTTT

d_call: .
clone_size: .
v_call: TRBV24-1
j_call: TRBJ1-1
cdr3_aa: CATSDPGRGTEAFF
cdr3_nt: TGTGCCACCAGTGACCCCGGCAGGGGCACTGAAGCTTTCTTT

d_call: .
clone_size: few
v_call: TRBV14
j_call: TRBJ2-2
cdr3_aa: CASSRTVPGELFF
cdr3_nt: TGTGCCAGCAGCCGGACAGTCCCCGGGGAGCTGTTTTTT

d_call: .
clone_size: .
v_call: TRBV19
j_call: TRBJ1-1
cdr3_aa: CASRARVNTEAFF
cdr3_nt: TGTGCCAGTAGGGCCCGGGTGAACACTGAAGCTTTCTTT

d_call: .
clone_size: .
v_call: TRBV5-1
j_call: TRBJ1-1
cdr3_aa: CASSSPSNTEAFF
cdr3_nt: TGCGCCAGCAGCTCCCCCTCGAACACTGAAGCTTTCTTT

d_call: .
clone_size: .
v_call: TRBV5-8
j_call: TRBJ2-2
cdr3_aa: CASSPYTGELFF
cdr3_nt: TGTGCCAGCAGCCCCTACACCGGGGAGCTGTTTTTT

d_call: TRBD1
clone_size: .
v_call: TRBV19
j_call: TRBJ2-2
cdr3_aa: CASHPAGTGGFTGELFF
cdr3_nt: TGTGCCAGTCATCCCGCCGGGACAGGGGGTTTTACCGGGGAGCTGTTTTTT

d_call: .
clone_size: .
v_call: TRBV19
j_call: TRBJ2-2
cdr3_aa: CASSFGVGQGGHTGELFF
cdr3_nt: TGTGCCAGTAGTTTCGGTGTGGGGCAGGGGGGTCACACCGGGGAGCTGTTTTTT

d_call: .
clone_size: once
v_call: TRBV12-3/TRBV12-4
j_call: TRBJ2-7
cdr3_aa: CASSLEQGYEQYF
cdr3_nt: TGTGCCAGCAGTTTAGAACAGGGCTACGAGCAGTACTTC

d_call: TRBD1
clone_size: .
v_call: TRBV7-2
j_call: TRBJ1-3
cdr3_aa: CASSSSTGGNTIYF
cdr3_nt: TGTGCCAGCAGCTCGTCGACAGGGGGAAACACCATATATTTT

d_call: .
clone_size: .
v_call: TRBV6-5
j_call: TRBJ1-1
cdr3_aa: CASRKNTEAFF
cdr3_nt: TGTGCCAGCAGGAAAAACACTGAAGCTTTCTTT

d_call: .
clone_size: .
v_call: TRBV5-8
j_call: TRBJ1-1
cdr3_aa: CASSAEGFQTEAFF
cdr3_nt: TGTGCCAGCAGCGCGGAGGGTTTTCAGACTGAAGCTTTCTTT

d_call: .
clone_size: .
v_call: TRBV5-1
j_call: TRBJ2-2
cdr3_aa: CASSLQNTGELFF
cdr3_nt: TGCGCCAGCAGCTTGCAGAACACCGGGGAGCTGTTTTTT

d_call: .
clone_size: .
v_call: TRBV18
j_call: TRBJ2-2
cdr3_aa: CASSPPSIQNTGELFF
cdr3_nt: TGTGCCAGCTCACCACCGTCCATTCAGAACACCGGGGAGCTGTTTTTT

d_call: .
clone_size: .
v_call: TRBV5-6
j_call: TRBJ2-7
cdr3_aa: CASSLFSEQYF
cdr3_nt: TGTGCCAGCAGCTTGTTCAGCGAGCAGTACTTC

d_call: .
clone_size: .
v_call: TRBV7-3
j_call: TRBJ2-2
cdr3_aa: CASSLTLAGELFF
cdr3_nt: TGTGCCAGCAGCTTAACGTTGGCCGGGGAGCTGTTTTTT

d_call: .
clone_size: .
v_call: TRBV19
j_call: TRBJ2-2
cdr3_aa: CASSTPLGGIIIGELFF
cdr3_nt: TGTGCCAGTAGTACCCCCCTGGGCGGGATAATTATCGGGGAGCTGTTTTTT

d_call: TRBD1
clone_size: few
v_call: TRBV10-1
j_call: TRBJ2-1
cdr3_aa: CASTPGQGSNEQFF
cdr3_nt: TGCGCCAGCACCCCGGGACAGGGATCCAATGAGCAGTTCTTC

d_call: .
clone_size: .
v_call: TRBV27
j_call: TRBJ1-5
cdr3_aa: CASSFRVDQPQHF
cdr3_nt: TGTGCCAGCAGTTTCAGGGTTGATCAGCCCCAGCATTTT

d_call: .
clone_size: .
v_call: TRBV9
j_call: TRBJ1-1
cdr3_aa: CASSVVGMGEAFF
cdr3_nt: TGTGCCAGCAGCGTAGTAGGGATGGGTGAAGCTTTCTTT

d_call: .
clone_size: .
v_call: TRBV7-3
j_call: TRBJ2-3
cdr3_aa: CASSLNPRLAGDTQYF
cdr3_nt: TGTGCCAGCAGCTTAAACCCCCGGCTAGCAGGGGATACGCAGTATTTT

d_call: .
clone_size: .
v_call: TRBV2
j_call: TRBJ1-3
cdr3_aa: CASSGMGVSGPISGNTIYF
cdr3_nt: TGTGCCAGCAGTGGAATGGGGGTGTCAGGTCCTATTTCTGGAAACACCATATATTTT

d_call: .
clone_size: .
v_call: TRBV6-5
j_call: TRBJ2-5
cdr3_aa: CASSYRAGETQYF
cdr3_nt: TGTGCCAGCAGTTACCGGGCCGGCGAGACCCAGTACTTC

d_call: .
clone_size: .
v_call: TRBV7-6
j_call: TRBJ2-7
cdr3_aa: CASTVTEYNPYEQYF
cdr3_nt: TGTGCCAGCACCGTAACAGAATACAACCCCTACGAGCAGTACTTC

d_call: .
clone_size: .
v_call: TRBV14
j_call: TRBJ1-3
cdr3_aa: CASSQDSGGRNTIYF
cdr3_nt: TGTGCCAGCAGCCAAGATTCAGGAGGAAGAAACACCATATATTTT